This T cell receptor (beta chain) was identified in a study of identifying expanded T cells in peripheral blood (dated by TCRdb to between 2018 and 2021). Regarding the research as a whole: Separate aliquots of the same genomic DNA pool were sequenced to produce technical replicates, and four replicates were compared in pairs. On the study overall, not on this receptor specifically: It was expected by the authors that biological variance in healthy repertoires might increase further over much longer intervals, such as months to years. Between technical replicates the binomial model flagged around 1.2 differentially abundant clones, whereas over around 2 weeks the binomial model flagged about 16.4 and over approximately four weeks about 19. The beta-binomial model significantly reduced the number of clones called differentially abundant and the false-positive rate across all healthy-donor time intervals. In all healthy donors, the variance in clone template counts between samples taken 2 to 3 weeks apart rose significantly as total template count increased.

From its cysteine to its phenylalanine, the CDR3 spans 13 amino acids. Of all the DNA, just the CDR3 is kept, 39 bases in frame from base 1. V lost 4 bases and J lost 0 bases; the stretch between them is 3 bases long. Taken from the germline V gene, the CDR1 and CDR2 loops are MGHDK and SYGVNS. For this clone: This clone's antigen is unknown. No much larger clonotype is one base removed from it; base qualities were not supplied.

During the collection period, no immune events, such as infections, were documented for the healthy donors. To calibrate time-dependent variance in a beta-binomial model of T-cell clone differential abundance, blood repertoires from healthy donors were used as a training cohort. There were ten or so healthy donors in the training cohort, of whom 3 were female and 7 were male. The donors were between roughly 29 and 70 years old, with an average age of roughly 43 years. Whole blood, obtained from a commercial supplier, was collected from each healthy donor at three time points spaced approximately 15 days apart. Genomic DNA was extracted from unsorted whole blood for immunosequencing. TCRbeta CDR3 regions were profiled with the immunoSEQ Assay using bias-controlled multiplex PCR amplification of genomic DNA. The authors' pipeline ran thus. The absolute abundance of each unique TCRbeta CDR3 region was quantified after sequences were collapsed and filtered. Differential abundance was tested with a binomial (Fisher-equivalent) model and with a beta-binomial model adding time-dependent variance fitted from healthy donors. Clones with fewer than 5 combined templates were removed, and differential abundance was called for clones with a Benjamini-Hochberg FDR below 0.01. Using the form v = (b*log(k)+a)^2, the beta-binomial variance was modeled as a function of the total template count across the two samples. What TCRdb holds here is the immuneACCESS table cut down to in-frame rearrangements. Part of the clones is not present; checked against another copy, under half of the missing clones reflect an unresolved V gene, and the others are unexplained. The D gene and trimming were derived from the DNA, and the V and J assignments and clone size from that table. The sample contains 75,000 to 95,000 clones, roughly 89% of them found a single time. The top ten constitute roughly 7.7% of the sample.

The sequenced sample consisted of blood. This TCR was recovered from a person aged 18 to 70 in good health. The rearranged chain carries TRBV25-1 and TRBJ2-2; no confident D gene assignment can be made. The sequence in DNA is TGTGCCAGCAGTGGAACGAACACCGGGGAGCTGTTTTTT. This sequence encodes CASSGTNTGELFF.